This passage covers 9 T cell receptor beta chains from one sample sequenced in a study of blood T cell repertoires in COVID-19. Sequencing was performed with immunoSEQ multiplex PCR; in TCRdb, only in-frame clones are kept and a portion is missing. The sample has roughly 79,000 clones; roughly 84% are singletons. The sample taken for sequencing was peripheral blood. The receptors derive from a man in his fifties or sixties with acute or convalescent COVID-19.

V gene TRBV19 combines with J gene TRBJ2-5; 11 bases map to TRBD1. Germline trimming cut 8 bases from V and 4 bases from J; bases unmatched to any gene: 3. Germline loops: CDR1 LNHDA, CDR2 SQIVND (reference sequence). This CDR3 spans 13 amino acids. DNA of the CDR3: TGTGCCAGTGCCGGGACAGGGGGAGAGACCCAGTACTTC. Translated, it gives CASAGTGGETQYF.

The CDR3 loop reads CASSPGGTYRSYEQYF. For the CDR3, the DNA is TGTGCCAGCAGCCCCGGGGGTACGTACAGATCCTACGAGCAGTACTTC. The chain combines TRBV6-6 with TRBJ2-7, with a possible D match to TRBD2 (6 bases). V gave up 6 bases and J gave up 1 base, with 19 bases separating them. The CDR3 is 16 residues long. Germline-derived CDR1 and CDR2 are MNHNY and SVGAGI (reference sequence).

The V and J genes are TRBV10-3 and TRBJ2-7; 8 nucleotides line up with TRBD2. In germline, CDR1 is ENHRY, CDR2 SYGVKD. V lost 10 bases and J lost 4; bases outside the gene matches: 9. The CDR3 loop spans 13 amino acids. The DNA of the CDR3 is TGTGCCACCTTATCTAGCGGGCCTTACGAGCAGTACTTC. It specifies CATLSSGPYEQYF.

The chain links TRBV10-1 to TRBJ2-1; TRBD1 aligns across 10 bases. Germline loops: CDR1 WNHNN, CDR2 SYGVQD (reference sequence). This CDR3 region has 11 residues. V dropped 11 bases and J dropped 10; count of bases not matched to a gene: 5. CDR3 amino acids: CARGQGFEQFF. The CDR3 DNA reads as TGCGCCCGGGGACAGGGGTTCGAGCAGTTCTTC.

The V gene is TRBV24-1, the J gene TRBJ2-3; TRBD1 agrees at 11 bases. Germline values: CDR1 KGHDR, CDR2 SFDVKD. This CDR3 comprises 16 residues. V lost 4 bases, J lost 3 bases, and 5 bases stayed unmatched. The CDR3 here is CATSDTGTGGTDTQYF. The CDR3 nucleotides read TGTGCCACCAGTGACACCGGGACAGGGGGGACAGATACGCAGTATTTT.

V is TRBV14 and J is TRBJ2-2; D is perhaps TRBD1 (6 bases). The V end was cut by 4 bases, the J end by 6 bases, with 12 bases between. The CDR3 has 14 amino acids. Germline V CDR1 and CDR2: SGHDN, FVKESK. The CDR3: CASSPNRVAGELFF. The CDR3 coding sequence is TGTGCCAGCAGCCCCAACAGGGTAGCCGGGGAGCTGTTTTTT.

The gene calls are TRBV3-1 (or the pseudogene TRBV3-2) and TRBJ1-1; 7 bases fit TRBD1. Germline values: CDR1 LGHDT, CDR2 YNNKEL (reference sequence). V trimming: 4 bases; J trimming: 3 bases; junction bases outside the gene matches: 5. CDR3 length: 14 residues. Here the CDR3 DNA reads TGTGCCAGCAGCCTGGACAGGTTTCACACTGAAGCTTTCTTT. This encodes CASSLDRFHTEAFF.

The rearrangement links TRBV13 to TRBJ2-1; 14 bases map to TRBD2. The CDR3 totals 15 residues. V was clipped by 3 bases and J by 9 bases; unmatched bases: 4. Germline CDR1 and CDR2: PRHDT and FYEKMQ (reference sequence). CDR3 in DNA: TGTGCCAGCAGCTTGGGACTAGCGGGAGCGGTTGAGCAGTTCTTC. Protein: CASSLGLAGAVEQFF.

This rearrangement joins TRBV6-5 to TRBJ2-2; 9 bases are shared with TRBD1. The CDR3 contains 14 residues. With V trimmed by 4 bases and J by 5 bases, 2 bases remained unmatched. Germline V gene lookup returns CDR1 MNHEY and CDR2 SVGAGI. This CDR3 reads CASSWDRVTGELFF. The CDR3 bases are TGTGCCAGCAGTTGGGACAGGGTAACCGGGGAGCTGTTTTTT.